This T cell receptor beta chain was observed in a study of OX40 agonist ivuxolimab in advanced cancers. Trimming removed 3 bases from V and 1 base from J, with 12 bases in between. Germline lookup yields CDR1 KGHSH and CDR2 LQKENI. The CDR3 loop spans 15 amino acids. This clone was seen only once. The method was immunoSEQ multiplex PCR; TCRdb's version includes in-frame clones alone and lacks a portion of them. The sample has under 200,000 clones, 85% to 95% seen once. The V gene is TRBV18, the J gene TRBJ1-2; maybe TRBD1 (6 bases). This TCR was sampled from an adult with an advanced solid tumor such as melanoma, head and neck, liver or kidney cancer. This sample comprised CD4+ or CD8+ T cells sorted from blood, obtained in a trial of the OX40 agonist ivuxolimab. The DNA of the CDR3 is TGTGCCAGCTCACCTAGGCAGGACAGTAACTATGGCTACACCTTC. The encoded protein is CASSPRQDSNYGYTF.